These T cell receptor beta chains were read from a single sample in a study of regulatory T cells in long-lasting Graves disease. One entry per CDR3 protein results from TCRdb running MiXCR on the multiplex PCR reads. The sample holds around 240,000 distinct CDR3 sequences, 15% to 20% seen once. The same data also contributed to another study, on T cells in Graves' hyperthyroidism and ophthalmopathy.

This specimen consisted of peripheral blood mononuclear cells (PBMCs), obtained at new diagnosis, from a patient treated with antithyroid drugs. Receptors were obtained from a woman between 25 and 40 years old with Graves disease. CDR3s include the opening cysteine and the closing phenylalanine or tryptophan. A D gene is named only where the DNA matches it firmly. Size tells how often a clone was seen (once, few, many) or the class of an expanded clone, and some rows leave it out.

>many|.|TRBJ1-6|TRBV6-5
CASSLPNSPLHF
TGTGCCAGCAGTTTACCTAATTCACCCCTCCACTTT
>many|TRBD1|TRBJ2-2|TRBV20-1
CSATRRGSYGAGELFF
TGCAGTGCTACCCGCAGGGGGTCTTATGGCGCCGGGGAGCTGTTTTTT
>many|.|TRBJ2-3|TRBV29-1
CSVGHGSTDTQYF
TGCAGCGTTGGTCACGGCAGCACAGATACGCAGTATTTT
>.|TRBD1|TRBJ1-6|TRBV6-2/TRBV6-3
CASSYSFEGGQGLPPLHF
TGTGCCAGCAGTTACTCGTTCGAAGGGGGACAGGGGTTGCCACCCCTCCACTTT
>many|TRBD1|TRBJ2-6|TRBV6-2/TRBV6-3
CASSSSGQFLSGANVLTF
TGTGCCAGCAGTTCCTCGGGACAGTTTCTCTCTGGGGCCAACGTCCTGACTTTC
>many|.|TRBJ1-5|TRBV7-2
CASSSQGSGGGQPQHF
TGTGCCAGCAGCTCCCAGGGATCGGGAGGCGGACAGCCCCAGCATTTT
>many|.|TRBJ2-7|TRBV20-1
CSARDGRATQTEQYF
TGCAGTGCTAGAGATGGAAGGGCGACGCAGACCGAGCAGTACTTC
>many|.|TRBJ1-2|TRBV28
CASNLGLDYGYTF
TGTGCCAGCAACCTTGGTTTGGACTATGGCTACACCTTC
>.|.|TRBJ2-5|TRBV14
CASSQARVGRQQETQYF
TGTGCCAGCAGCCAAGCAAGGGTAGGGAGACAACAAGAGACCCAGTACTTC
>many|.|TRBJ1-6|TRBV11-2
CASLDAPRNSPLHF
TGTGCCAGCTTAGATGCGCCTCGGAATTCACCCCTCCACTTT
>few|.|TRBJ1-1|TRBV5-1
CASSYSVLGGEAFF
TGCGCCAGCAGCTACTCGGTTTTGGGGGGCGAGGCTTTCTTT
>many|.|TRBJ1-2|TRBV2
CASSPSVNYGYTF
TGTGCCAGCAGTCCTTCAGTGAACTATGGCTACACCTTC
>many|.|TRBJ1-1|TRBV2
CASRTERSTEAFF
TGTGCCAGCAGGACAGAGAGAAGTACTGAAGCTTTCTTT
>many|.|TRBJ1-2|TRBV9
CASSAVSPWTPTNYGYTF
TGTGCCAGCAGCGCCGTTTCCCCCTGGACACCAACTAACTATGGCTACACCTTC
>few|.|TRBJ2-2|TRBV5-4
CASSLAGRVTGELFF
TGTGCCAGCAGCTTGGCCGGCAGGGTAACCGGGGAGCTGTTTTTT
>many|.|TRBJ2-7|TRBV20-1
CSAGRDPEGEQYF
TGCAGTGCCGGGCGAGACCCGGAGGGCGAGCAGTACTTC
>many|.|TRBJ1-6|TRBV3-1
CASSQLEEGLDSPLHF
TGTGCCAGCAGCCAGCTGGAGGAGGGGTTAGATTCACCCCTCCACTTT